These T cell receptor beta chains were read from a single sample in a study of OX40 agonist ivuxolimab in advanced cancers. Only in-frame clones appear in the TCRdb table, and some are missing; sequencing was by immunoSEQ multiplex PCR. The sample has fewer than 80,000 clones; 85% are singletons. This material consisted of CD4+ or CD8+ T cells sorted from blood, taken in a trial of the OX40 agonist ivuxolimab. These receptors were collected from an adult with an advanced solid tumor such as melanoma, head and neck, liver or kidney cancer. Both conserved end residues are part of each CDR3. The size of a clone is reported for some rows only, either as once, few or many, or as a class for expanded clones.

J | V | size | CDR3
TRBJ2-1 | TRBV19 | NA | CASKNRASDYNEQFF
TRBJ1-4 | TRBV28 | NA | CASSLWGEWEKLFF
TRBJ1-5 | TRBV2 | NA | CASSEYTDNQPQHF
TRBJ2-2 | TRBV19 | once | CASSIEGFLNGELFF
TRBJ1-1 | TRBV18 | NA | CASFPTGLNTEAFF
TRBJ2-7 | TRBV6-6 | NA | CASTWGGYEQYF
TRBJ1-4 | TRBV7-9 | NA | CASSLGGGPNEKLFF
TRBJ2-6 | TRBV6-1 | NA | CASWPGANVLTF
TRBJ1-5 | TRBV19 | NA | CASSIRGSGPQHF
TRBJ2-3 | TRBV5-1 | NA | CASGDRGTDTQYF
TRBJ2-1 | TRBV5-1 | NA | CASSPSLNVNEQFF
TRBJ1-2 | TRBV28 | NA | CASSLEGQGGYTF
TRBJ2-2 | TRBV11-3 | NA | CASSRQGRSNTGELFF
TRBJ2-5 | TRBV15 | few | CATSREGQETQYF
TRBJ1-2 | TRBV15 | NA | CATSRDQAQGWYGYTF
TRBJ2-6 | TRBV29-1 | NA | CSVVGTPSGANVLTF
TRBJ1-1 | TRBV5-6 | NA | CASSLGRGQGNTEAFF
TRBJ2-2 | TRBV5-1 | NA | CASSLSGNTGELFF
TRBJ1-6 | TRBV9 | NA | CASSAGTESPLHF
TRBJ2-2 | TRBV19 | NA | CASSIDWTRNTGELFF